Sequencing of this T cell receptor beta chain was carried out in a study of OX40 agonist ivuxolimab in advanced cancers. Overall study: Hepatocellular carcinoma, melanoma, renal cell or head and neck cancer occurred in dose-escalation patients. The eligibility criteria allowed prior anti-PD-1, anti-PD-L1 or anti-CTLA-4 therapy, and 40% had some. Study results and caveats: On average, CD8+ T cells had more expanded clones than CD4+.

This CDR3 has 15 residues. Germline CDR1 and CDR2: KGHSH and LQKENI. V shed 6 bases, J shed 4 bases, and the junction held 6 bases outside the gene matches. With regard to this clone: Its matching antigen is unknown.

The data were produced by immunoSEQ multiplex PCR, yet TCRdb's version contains in-frame clones alone and is incomplete. The sample lists approximately 69,000 clones; roughly nine tenths were seen once. The chain carries TRBV18 and TRBJ2-3, with 11 nucleotides matching TRBD1. The sequence was collected from an adult with an advanced solid tumor such as melanoma, head and neck, liver or kidney cancer. This material consisted of CD4+ or CD8+ T cells sorted from blood, taken in a trial of the OX40 agonist ivuxolimab. The CDR3 nucleotides read TGTGCCAGCTCTCAAGGGGGACAGGGGGCAGATACGCAGTATTTT. Translated, it gives CASSQGGQGADTQYF.